The TCR beta chain under discussion was sequenced for a study of human T cells and chemical hapten exposure. This clonotype was counted only a few times. The antigen remains undetermined. One entry per CDR3 protein, called by TCRdb with MiXCR from the RACE reads. The data hold around 300,000 distinct CDR3 sequences, with approximately 6.3% observed a single time. The CDR3 contains 16 residues. Per germline, CDR1 SGHTA and CDR2 FQGNSA. V lost 1 base, J lost 4 bases, and 4 bases stayed unmatched. Documented time point: patch test 1, 2 weeks after DPC sensitization. Noted treatment: therapeutic diphenylcyclopropenone sensitization with weekly scalp DPC. Study findings and constraints: There were significantly more large CDR3 similarity clusters among expanded TCRs than among controls. Sensitizing to DPC left TCRs with a frequency above 1 in 1000 unaltered.

The TCR sequence derives from a woman between 18 and 30 years old with alopecia areata. Some clones in this sample may be carry-over from other donors' samples. The sequencing used whole blood, collected in connection with sensitization to the hapten diphenylcyclopropenone (DPC). The chain has TRBV7-2 and TRBJ1-6; 7 nucleotides align to TRBD1. The DNA of the CDR3 is TGTGCCAGCAGCTTAGTCGGACAGGCATATAATTCACCCCTCCACTTT. Translated: CASSLVGQAYNSPLHF.